This T cell receptor beta chain emerged from a study of T cells in Graves' hyperthyroidism and ophthalmopathy. At the level of the study: Specimen type is peripheral blood, collected at initial diagnosis prior to any treatment. Study-wide results and caveats: In validation, the model predicted ophthalmopathy. These predictions came a median approximately six months before onset.

This clonotype was observed many times. Its antigen is undetermined. Between the trimmed V and J ends, which lost 6 bases and 11 bases, there was a span of 13 bases. The CDR3 sequence is 11 residues long. Thyroid ultrasound and orbital computed tomography, with clinical symptoms and serum thyroxine and TRAb, informed diagnoses. TCR beta CDR3 region amplification was performed from RNA transcripts. The TCR CDR3 first-round RT-PCR relied on the HTBI primer set. TCRdb analysed the multiplex PCR reads with MiXCR anew, one entry per CDR3 protein. The table lists about 370,000 distinct CDR3 sequences, 13% to 15% of them singletons.

Sequencing used blood. The gene calls are TRBV12-3 or TRBV12-4 and TRBJ1-1; D is unresolved. The origin of this receptor is a woman aged 55-70 years with Graves' ophthalmopathy. The CDR3 sequence: CASRREIAAFF. The CDR3 DNA follows: TGTGCCAGCAGAAGGGAAATCGCGGCTTTCTTT.